This TCR beta chain was found in a study of early T cells in non-severe SARS-CoV-2 infection. Study background: The authors sequenced bulk RNA from unsorted whole blood, leaving chains unpaired.

Individually, cDNA molecules had unique molecular identifiers attached to them. TCRdb reanalysed the 5' RACE reads using MiXCR and keeps one entry per CDR3 protein. The data show around 40,000 distinct CDR3 sequences, about 6.2% seen once. Trimming stripped 2 bases from V and 8 bases from J, with 10 bases between. The CDR3 is 13 residues long. Germline CDR1 and CDR2: SGHVS and FNYEAQ. This clonotype was detected many times. Source material: whole blood. This sequence originates from an adult who was a healthcare worker with PCR-confirmed SARS-CoV-2 infection or an uninfected control (not recorded which). The chain joins TRBV7-6 to TRBJ2-1; the D is unclear. The CDR3: CASSLFYRDEQFF. The CDR3 DNA reads as TGTGCCAGCAGCTTATTCTACCGGGATGAGCAGTTCTTC. The variable domain in full, completed from reference TRBV7-6 and TRBJ2-1, reads GAGVSQSPRYKVTKRGQDVALRCDPISGHVSLYWYRQALGQGPEFLTYFNYEAQQDKSGLPNDRFSAERPEGSISTLTIQRTEQRDSAMYRCASSLFYRDEQFFGPGTRLTVL.